Sequencing of this T cell receptor (beta chain) was carried out in a study of cytomegalovirus exposure and HLA in healthy donors. Points from the study as a whole: High specificity and sensitivity for cytomegalovirus status were reported for the classifier. In a later analysis, TCR association rates varied by HLA locus: DRB1 most, HLA-C fewest.

With respect to this clone: Its cognate antigen is unknown.

Researchers ran the PCR with 60 Vbeta and 13 Jbeta primers. Only in-frame clones appear in the TCRdb table, and some are missing; sequencing was by immunoSEQ multiplex PCR. The table shows around 190,000 clones, with around nine tenths occurring only once. The V gene lost 5 bases and the J gene lost 1 base, with 18 bases spanning the gap. Per germline, CDR1 SGHVS and CDR2 FQNEAQ. The CDR3 runs 16 residues. Sequencing was performed on PBMCs. This chain connects TRBV7-8 to TRBJ2-7; weak D call: TRBD1 (6 bases). The origin of this receptor is a woman aged 25 to 45 in good health and CMV-seronegative. CDR3 amino acids: CASSPRMGQGSYEQYF. CDR3 DNA: TGTGCCAGCAGCCCACGAATGGGGCAGGGGTCCTACGAGCAGTACTTC.